The 18 T cell receptor beta chains given below trace back to one sample, sequenced in a study of blood T cell repertoires in COVID-19. TCRdb's copy holds only in-frame clones and misses some; the assay was immunoSEQ multiplex PCR. The table has roughly 300,000 clones, roughly 87% seen once. The sample comprised PBMCs or T cells enriched from blood (not recorded which). The receptors were sampled from a woman aged 25 to 45 who had recovered from COVID-19.

The J gene is TRBJ1-2, the V gene TRBV6-5; the D gene is possibly TRBD1 (5 bases). V lost 7 bases, J lost 5 bases, and 14 bases lay in between. CDR1 and CDR2 (germline): MNHEY, SVGAGI. The CDR3 consists of 13 residues. CDR3: CASNSRGRYGYTF. In nucleotides, the CDR3 is TGTGCCAGCAATAGTAGGGGAAGGTATGGCTACACCTTC.

The chain is built from TRBV10-1 and TRBJ2-3; 7 nucleotides align to TRBD1. V gave up 5 bases and J gave up 4 bases; unmatched junction bases: 9. This CDR3 spans 15 amino acids. CDR1 is WNHNN, CDR2 SYGVQD, per germline (reference sequence). For the CDR3, the DNA is TGCGCCAGCAGTCAGAGACAGGGAGCAGCAGATACGCAGTATTTT. The encoded protein is CASSQRQGAADTQYF.

This chain links TRBV19 with TRBJ1-2; D is undetermined. The CDR3 sequence is 18 residues long. V was trimmed by 1 base and J by 4 bases, leaving 22 bases between them. From germline, CDR1 is LNHDA and CDR2 SQIVND (reference sequence). The CDR3 sequence: CASSIGYRLSRSGYGYTF. DNA of the CDR3: TGTGCCAGTAGTATAGGGTACCGTTTAAGTCGGAGTGGCTATGGCTACACCTTC.

This rearrangement joins TRBV20-1 to TRBJ1-2; D is undetermined. The CDR3 sequence is 11 residues long. Trimming removed 1 base from V and 6 bases from J, with 6 bases in between. Germline CDR1 is DFQATT and CDR2 is SNEGSKA (reference sequence). The CDR3 is CSARGPHGYTF. CDR3 coding DNA: TGCAGTGCTAGAGGGCCCCATGGCTACACCTTC.

The chain recombines TRBV10-3 with TRBJ1-2; 9 bases fit TRBD1. The CDR3 is 16 residues long. Germline CDR1 and CDR2: ENHRY and SYGVKD. V gave up 3 bases and J gave up 2 bases; unmatched junction bases: 7. The CDR3 sequence is CAISEQGQGGNYGYTF. The CDR3 bases are TGTGCCATCAGTGAACAGGGACAGGGAGGCAACTATGGCTACACCTTC.

The chain links TRBV13 to TRBJ1-2; a possible D gene is TRBD1 (5 bases). From germline, CDR1 is PRHDT and CDR2 FYEKMQ (reference sequence). The CDR3 is 14 residues long. Deletions cut 2 bases from V and 4 bases from J, with 11 bases between. CDR3 residues: CASSLSGAIYGYTF. The CDR3 nucleotides read TGTGCCAGCAGCTTAAGTGGGGCGATCTATGGCTACACCTTC.

This chain joins TRBV5-1 and TRBJ2-2; TRBD2 aligns across 7 bases. This CDR3 has 18 residues. The V gene's germline CDR1 is SGHRS and CDR2 YFSETQ. Germline trimming cut 0 bases from V and 2 bases from J; bases unmatched to any gene: 10. Here the CDR3 reads CASSLVFPQRGNTGELFF. The CDR3 region has the DNA TGCGCCAGCAGCTTGGTCTTTCCCCAGCGGGGCAACACCGGGGAGCTGTTTTTT.

The chain combines TRBV7-9 with TRBJ2-7; D not certain. CDR1 and CDR2 (germline): SEHNR, FQNEAQ (reference sequence). CDR3 size: 14 residues. Trimming removed 2 bases at V and 3 bases at J, with 11 bases between. The CDR3 region has the DNA TGTGCCAGCAGCTTATGGTCGGCAGGCTACGAGCAGTACTTC. Protein sequence: CASSLWSAGYEQYF. Filled out from reference TRBV7-9 and TRBJ2-7, the complete variable domain reads DTGVSQNPRHKITKRGQNVTFRCDPISEHNRLYWYRQTLGQGPEFLTYFQNEAQLEKSRLLSDRFSAERPKGSFSTLEIQRTEQGDSAMYLCASSLWSAGYEQYFGPGTRLTVT.

This clone appeared a single time. The chain combines TRBV11-2 with TRBJ1-2; TRBD1 aligns across 9 bases. The CDR3 contains 16 residues. The V gene's germline CDR1 is SGHAT and CDR2 FQNNGV. V lost 6 bases to trimming and J lost 8 bases; unmatched junction nucleotides: 16. CDR3 loop: CASSWGSGQGTRGYTF. For the CDR3, the DNA is TGTGCCAGCAGTTGGGGGTCCGGACAGGGGACTAGGGGCTACACCTTC.

The chain couples TRBV6-2 or TRBV6-3 to TRBJ1-2; D remains ambiguous. Germline CDR1 MNHEY, CDR2 SVGEGT. Between the trimmed V and J ends, which lost 2 bases and 7 bases, there was a span of 5 bases. This CDR3 spans 11 amino acids. The DNA for the CDR3 is TGTGCCAGCAGTTACCTCGGTGGCTACACCTTC. Its protein is CASSYLGGYTF.

With regard to this clone: A junction end diverges from the germline sequence, so it may reflect a read error. The chain joins TRBV3-1 (or the pseudogene TRBV3-2) to TRBJ2-4; weak D call: TRBD2 (6 bases). In germline, CDR1 is LGHDT, CDR2 YNNKEL (reference sequence). The CDR3 runs to 15 residues. This CDR3 is CASSKEASSGSIQYF. The CDR3 DNA sequence: TGTGCCAGCAGCAAAGAGGCGAGTAGCGGAAGTATTCAGTACTTC.

V and J are TRBV6-5 and TRBJ2-5; D is perhaps TRBD1 (6 bases). CDR1 is MNHEY, CDR2 SVGAGI, per germline. The CDR3 is 16 residues long. Trimming pared 0 bases from V and 1 base from J, leaving 12 bases between. The CDR3: CASSYSETGSQETQYF. The CDR3 nucleotides are TGTGCCAGCAGTTACTCGGAGACAGGAAGCCAAGAGACCCAGTACTTC.

The count of this clone is one. The chain links TRBV7-6 to TRBJ1-5, with a weak D call TRBD1 (6 bases). CDR1 and CDR2 from the germline V gene are SGHVS and FNYEAQ. This CDR3 spans 17 amino acids. Trimming cost V 5 bases and J 0 bases, with 17 bases left between them. CDR3 DNA sequence: TGTGCCAGCAGCCCCCAGGGAGGGGGGAATAGCAATCAGCCCCAGCATTTT. Its translation: CASSPQGGGNSNQPQHF. Supplemented by reference TRBV7-6 and TRBJ1-5, the full variable domain reads GAGVSQSPRYKVTKRGQDVALRCDPISGHVSLYWYRQALGQGPEFLTYFNYEAQQDKSGLPNDRFSAERPEGSISTLTIQRTEQRDSAMYRCASSPQGGGNSNQPQHFGDGTRLSIL.

This rearrangement joins TRBV5-4 to TRBJ1-2, with D perhaps TRBD1 (5 bases). V lost 4 bases and J lost 5, with 12 bases in between. The germline CDR1 and CDR2 sequences are SGHNT and YYREEE (reference sequence). The CDR3 covers 13 residues. The CDR3 DNA reads as TGTGCCAGCAGCGGGGGTGGAGGGTATGGCTACACCTTC. Amino acids: CASSGGGGYGYTF.

This chain links TRBV5-1 with TRBJ1-1, with D uncertain. Trimming shortened V by 0 bases and J by 0 bases, and 6 bases separated the two germline ends. CDR1 is SGHRS and CDR2 is YFSETQ in the germline V gene. The CDR3 consists of 14 residues. The CDR3 sequence: CASSLGIVNTEAFF. The CDR3 DNA reads as TGCGCCAGCAGCTTGGGTATCGTGAACACTGAAGCTTTCTTT.

V gene TRBV19 combines with J gene TRBJ1-5; a weak D match, TRBD1 (5 bases). CDR3 size: 14 residues. Trimming left V 6 bases short and J 0 bases short, with 9 bases between. CDR1 is LNHDA and CDR2 is SQIVND in the germline V gene (reference sequence). The CDR3 sequence: CASSLQVSNQPQHF. CDR3 sequence (DNA): TGTGCCAGTAGCCTACAGGTTAGCAATCAGCCCCAGCATTTT.

The chain recombines TRBV12-3 or TRBV12-4 with TRBJ1-1; D uncertain. This CDR3 region has 12 residues. V gave up 3 bases and J gave up 5 bases, with 7 bases separating them. Here the CDR3 DNA reads TGTGCCAGCAGTTTCGGGGATACTGAAGCTTTCTTT. Its translation: CASSFGDTEAFF.

This clone has only a few counts. CDR3 nucleotides: TGTGCCAGCAGCTTGGCCGGGGGTGGTAGTGGCTACACCTTC. This sequence encodes CASSLAGGGSGYTF. The J gene is TRBJ1-2, the V gene TRBV5-6; the D gene is possibly TRBD1 (5 bases). The V end lost 0 bases, the J end lost 7 bases, and 13 bases lay between the germline ends. The germline V gene encodes CDR1 SGHDT and CDR2 YYEEEE. This CDR3 is 14 amino acids long.